This T cell receptor (beta chain) was found in a study of cytomegalovirus exposure and HLA in healthy donors. The PCR made use of 60 Vbeta and 13 Jbeta primers. Produced via immunoSEQ multiplex PCR; TCRdb's table is partial and in-frame only. The sample lists 120,000 or so clones, approximately 80% occurring once. Source material: PBMCs. This receptor was taken from a woman younger than 35 in good health and CMV-seronegative.

The CDR3: CATSRDPQRGSYTF. CDR3 DNA: TGTGCCACCAGCAGAGATCCCCAGAGAGGGAGCTACACCTTC. V is TRBV15 and J is TRBJ1-2; D gene unclear. Trimming took 0 bases from V and 9 from J, leaving 14 bases between them. Germline-derived CDR1 and CDR2 are LNHNV and YYDKDF (reference sequence). This CDR3 is built from 14 residues.